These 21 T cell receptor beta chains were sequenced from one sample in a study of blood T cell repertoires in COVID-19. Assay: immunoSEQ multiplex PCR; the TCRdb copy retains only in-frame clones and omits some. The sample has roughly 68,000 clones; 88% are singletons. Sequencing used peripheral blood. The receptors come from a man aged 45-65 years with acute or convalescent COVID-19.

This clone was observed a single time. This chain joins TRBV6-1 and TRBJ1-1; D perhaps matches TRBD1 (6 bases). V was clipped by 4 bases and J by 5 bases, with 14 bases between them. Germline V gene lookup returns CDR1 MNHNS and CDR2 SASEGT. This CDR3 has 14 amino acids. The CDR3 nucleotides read TGTGCCAGCAGTGCCTTGGGAGGGGGGACTGAAGCTTTCTTT. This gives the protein CASSALGGGTEAFF.

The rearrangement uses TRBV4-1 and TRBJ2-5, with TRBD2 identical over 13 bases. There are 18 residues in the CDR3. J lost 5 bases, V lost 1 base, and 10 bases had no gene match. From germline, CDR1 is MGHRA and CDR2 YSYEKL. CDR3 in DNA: TGCGCCAGCAGCCAAGTTGTACTAGCGGGGGGGCGGAGGGAGACCCAGTACTTC. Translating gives CASSQVVLAGGRRETQYF.

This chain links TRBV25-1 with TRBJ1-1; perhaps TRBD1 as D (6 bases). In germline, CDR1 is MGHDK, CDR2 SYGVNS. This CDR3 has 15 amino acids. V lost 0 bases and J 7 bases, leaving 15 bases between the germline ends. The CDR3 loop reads CASSEYSAGAGEAFF. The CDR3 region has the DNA TGTGCCAGCAGTGAATATTCGGCAGGGGCCGGTGAAGCTTTCTTT.

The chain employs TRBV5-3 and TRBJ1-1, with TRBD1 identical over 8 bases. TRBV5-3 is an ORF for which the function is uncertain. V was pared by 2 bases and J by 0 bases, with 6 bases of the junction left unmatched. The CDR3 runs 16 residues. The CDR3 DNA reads TGTGCCAGAAGCTTACCCCGGGACAGGATGAACACTGAAGCTTTCTTT. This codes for CARSLPRDRMNTEAFF.

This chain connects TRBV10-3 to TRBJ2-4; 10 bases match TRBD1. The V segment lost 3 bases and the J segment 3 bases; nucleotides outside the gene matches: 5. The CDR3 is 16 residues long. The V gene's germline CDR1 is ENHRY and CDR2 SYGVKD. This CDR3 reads CAISDGQGVIKNIQYF. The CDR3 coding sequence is TGTGCCATCAGTGACGGACAGGGGGTGATCAAAAACATTCAGTACTTC.

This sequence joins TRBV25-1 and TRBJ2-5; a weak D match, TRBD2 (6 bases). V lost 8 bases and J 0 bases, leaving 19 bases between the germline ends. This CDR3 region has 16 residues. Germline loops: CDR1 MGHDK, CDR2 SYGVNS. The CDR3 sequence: CASRAGGRSDQETQYF. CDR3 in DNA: TGTGCCAGCCGAGCGGGCGGCAGGAGCGACCAAGAGACCCAGTACTTC.

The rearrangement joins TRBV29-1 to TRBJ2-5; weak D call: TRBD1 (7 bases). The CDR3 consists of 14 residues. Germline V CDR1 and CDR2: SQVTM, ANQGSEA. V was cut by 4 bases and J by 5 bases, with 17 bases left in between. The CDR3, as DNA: TGCAGCGTTGTAGGCTCGGCAGGGGGGGAGACCCAGTACTTC. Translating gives CSVVGSAGGETQYF.

CDR3 in amino acids: CASSQVEQGDFYEQYF. The DNA of the CDR3 is TGCGCCAGCAGCCAAGTTGAACAGGGGGATTTCTACGAGCAGTACTTC. V usage is TRBV4-1 and J usage is TRBJ2-7, with TRBD1 matching 8 bases. The germline gives CDR1 MGHRA, CDR2 YSYEKL. Losses at the gene ends were 1 base for V and 3 bases for J; bases not matched to a gene: 8. This CDR3 has 16 residues.

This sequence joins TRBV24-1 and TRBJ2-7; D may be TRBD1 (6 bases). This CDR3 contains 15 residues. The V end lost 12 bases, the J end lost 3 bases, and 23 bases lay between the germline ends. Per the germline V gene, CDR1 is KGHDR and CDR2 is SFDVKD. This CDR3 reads CAAFIRDTLGYEQYF. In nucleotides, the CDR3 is TGTGCCGCCTTTATCCGGGACACCCTTGGCTACGAGCAGTACTTC.

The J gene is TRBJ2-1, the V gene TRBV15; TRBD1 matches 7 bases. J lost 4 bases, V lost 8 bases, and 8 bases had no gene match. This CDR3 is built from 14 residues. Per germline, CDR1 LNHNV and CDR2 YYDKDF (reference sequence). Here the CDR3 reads CATRRDSTYNEQFF. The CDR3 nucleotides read TGTGCCACCCGCCGGGACAGTACTTACAATGAGCAGTTCTTC.

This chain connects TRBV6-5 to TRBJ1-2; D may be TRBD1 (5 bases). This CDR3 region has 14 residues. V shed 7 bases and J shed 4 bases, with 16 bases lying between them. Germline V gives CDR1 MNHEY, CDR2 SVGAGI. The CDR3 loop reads CASTLRGDTYGYTF. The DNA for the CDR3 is TGTGCCAGCACTCTGCGGGGGGATACCTATGGCTACACCTTC.

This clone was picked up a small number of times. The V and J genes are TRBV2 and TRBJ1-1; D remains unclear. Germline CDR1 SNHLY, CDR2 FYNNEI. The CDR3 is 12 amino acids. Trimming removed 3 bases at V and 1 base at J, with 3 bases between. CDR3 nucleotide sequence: TGTGCCAGCAGTGACCAGAACACTGAAGCTTTCTTT. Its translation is CASSDQNTEAFF.

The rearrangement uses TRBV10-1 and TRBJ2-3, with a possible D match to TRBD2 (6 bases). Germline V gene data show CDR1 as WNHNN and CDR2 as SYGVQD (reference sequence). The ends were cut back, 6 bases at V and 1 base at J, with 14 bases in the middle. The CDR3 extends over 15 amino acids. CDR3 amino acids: CASSPAGGGTDTQYF. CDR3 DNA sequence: TGCGCCAGCAGCCCTGCAGGCGGGGGCACAGATACGCAGTATTTT.

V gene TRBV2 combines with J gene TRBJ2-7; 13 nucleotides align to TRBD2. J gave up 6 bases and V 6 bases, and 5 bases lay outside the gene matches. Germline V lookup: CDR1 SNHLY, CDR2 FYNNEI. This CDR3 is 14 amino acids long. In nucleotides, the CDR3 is TGTGCCAGCAGGGCACTAGCGGGGGGGCTCGAGCAGTACTTC. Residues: CASRALAGGLEQYF.

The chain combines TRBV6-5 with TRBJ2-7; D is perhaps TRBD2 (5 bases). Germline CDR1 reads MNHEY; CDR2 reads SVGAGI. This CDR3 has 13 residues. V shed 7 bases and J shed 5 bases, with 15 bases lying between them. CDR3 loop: CASTRPGSNEQYF. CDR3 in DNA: TGTGCCAGCACCCGACCGGGGTCTAACGAGCAGTACTTC.

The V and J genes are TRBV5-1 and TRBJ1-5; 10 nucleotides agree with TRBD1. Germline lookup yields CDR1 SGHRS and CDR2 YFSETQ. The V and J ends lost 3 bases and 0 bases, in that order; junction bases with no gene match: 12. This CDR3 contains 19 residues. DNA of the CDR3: TGCGCCAGCAGCTCCCCCCCGGGGACAGGGGTAGGTAGCAATCAGCCCCAGCATTTT. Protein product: CASSSPPGTGVGSNQPQHF.

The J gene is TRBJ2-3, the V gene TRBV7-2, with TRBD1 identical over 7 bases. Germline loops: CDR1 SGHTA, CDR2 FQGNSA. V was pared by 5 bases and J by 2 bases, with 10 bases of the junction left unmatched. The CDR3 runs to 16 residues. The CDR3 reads CASSPFETGPTDTQYF. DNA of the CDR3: TGTGCCAGCAGCCCCTTTGAGACAGGGCCCACAGATACGCAGTATTTT.

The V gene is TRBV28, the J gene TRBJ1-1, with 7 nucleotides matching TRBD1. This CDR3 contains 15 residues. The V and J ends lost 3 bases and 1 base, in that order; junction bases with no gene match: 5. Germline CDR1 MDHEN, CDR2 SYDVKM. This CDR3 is CASSFNRGTNTEAFF. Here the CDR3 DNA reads TGTGCCAGCAGTTTTAACAGGGGAACGAACACTGAAGCTTTCTTT.

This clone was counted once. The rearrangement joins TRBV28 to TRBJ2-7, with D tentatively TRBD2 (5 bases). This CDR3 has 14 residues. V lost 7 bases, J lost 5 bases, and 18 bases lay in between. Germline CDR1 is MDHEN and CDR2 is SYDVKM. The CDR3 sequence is CASTFLPGVDEQYF. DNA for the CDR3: TGTGCCAGCACCTTCTTACCCGGGGTCGACGAGCAGTACTTC.

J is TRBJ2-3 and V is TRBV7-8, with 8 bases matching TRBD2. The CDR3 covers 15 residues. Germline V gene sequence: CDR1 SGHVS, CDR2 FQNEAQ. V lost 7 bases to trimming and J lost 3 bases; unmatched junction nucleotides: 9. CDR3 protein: CASTLRGGSTDTQYF. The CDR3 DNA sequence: TGTGCCAGCACCCTCCGGGGGGGAAGTACAGATACGCAGTATTTT. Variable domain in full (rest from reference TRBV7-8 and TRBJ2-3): GAGVSQSPRYKVAKRGQDVALRCDPISGHVSLFWYQQALGQGPEFLTYFQNEAQLDKSGLPSDRFFAERPEGSVSTLKIQRTQQEDSAVYLCASTLRGGSTDTQYFGPGTRLTVL.

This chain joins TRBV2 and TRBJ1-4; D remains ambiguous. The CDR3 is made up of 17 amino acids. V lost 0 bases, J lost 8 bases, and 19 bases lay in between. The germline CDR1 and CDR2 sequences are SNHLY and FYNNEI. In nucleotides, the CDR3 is TGTGCCAGCAGTGAAGCGCTTGTCTTACGGGTATTGGAAAAACTGTTTTTT. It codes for CASSEALVLRVLEKLFF.